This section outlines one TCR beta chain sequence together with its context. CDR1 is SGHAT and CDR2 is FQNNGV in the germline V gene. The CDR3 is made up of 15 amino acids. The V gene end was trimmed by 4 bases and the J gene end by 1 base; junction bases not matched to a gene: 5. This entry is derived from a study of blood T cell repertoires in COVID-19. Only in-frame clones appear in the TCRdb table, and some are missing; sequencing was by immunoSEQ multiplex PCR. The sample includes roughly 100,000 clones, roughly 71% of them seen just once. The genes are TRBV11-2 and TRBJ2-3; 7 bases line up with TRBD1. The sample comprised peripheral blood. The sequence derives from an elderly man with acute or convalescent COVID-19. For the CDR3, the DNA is TGTGCCAGCAGCTACACAGGGGCCCGCACAGATACGCAGTATTTT. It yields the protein CASSYTGARTDTQYF.